One T cell receptor beta chain is described in this entry. Antigen: not known. This sample was included in a study of T cells after yellow fever vaccination. Across the whole study: With SMART-Seq v4 Ultra Low Input, the fractions containing low cell numbers were prepared.

Making TCR cDNA involved 5'RACE template switching, which added UMIs and a universal primer site. TCRdb independently ran MiXCR on the 5' RACE reads; one entry per CDR3 protein. Of roughly 400,000 distinct CDR3 sequences in the sample, 15% to 20% were seen once. Losses at the gene ends were 5 bases for V and 3 bases for J; bases not matched to a gene: 4. The germline V gene has CDR1 SGHVS and CDR2 FNYEAQ. CDR3 size: 14 residues. Whole-study findings and limits: Among all clonotypes, a small share was observed in both CD4 and CD8 compartments.

The sequences come from PBMCs, collected before the yellow fever booster vaccination. The genes are TRBV7-6 and TRBJ2-7, with 10 bases aligning to TRBD2. The receptor comes from a man aged 18-30 years who received the YFV17D yellow fever vaccine. DNA for the CDR3: TGTGCCAGCAGCAAAGCTAGCGGGGGCTACGAGCAGTACTTC. As protein: CASSKASGGYEQYF.